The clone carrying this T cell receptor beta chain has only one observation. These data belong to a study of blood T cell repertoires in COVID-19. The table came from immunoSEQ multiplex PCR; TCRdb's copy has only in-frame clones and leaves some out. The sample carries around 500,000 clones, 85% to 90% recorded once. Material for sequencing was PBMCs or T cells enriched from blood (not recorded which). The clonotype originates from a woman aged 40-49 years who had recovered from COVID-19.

The CDR3 loop is CASISTGNSAGELFF. The DNA for the CDR3 is TGTGCCAGCATATCGACAGGGAATAGTGCCGGGGAGCTGTTTTTT. V and J are TRBV27 and TRBJ2-2; the match to TRBD1 covers 7 bases. There are 15 residues in the CDR3. V gave up 7 bases and J gave up 6 bases; unmatched junction bases: 11. CDR1 is MNHEY and CDR2 is SMNVEV in the germline V gene (reference sequence).